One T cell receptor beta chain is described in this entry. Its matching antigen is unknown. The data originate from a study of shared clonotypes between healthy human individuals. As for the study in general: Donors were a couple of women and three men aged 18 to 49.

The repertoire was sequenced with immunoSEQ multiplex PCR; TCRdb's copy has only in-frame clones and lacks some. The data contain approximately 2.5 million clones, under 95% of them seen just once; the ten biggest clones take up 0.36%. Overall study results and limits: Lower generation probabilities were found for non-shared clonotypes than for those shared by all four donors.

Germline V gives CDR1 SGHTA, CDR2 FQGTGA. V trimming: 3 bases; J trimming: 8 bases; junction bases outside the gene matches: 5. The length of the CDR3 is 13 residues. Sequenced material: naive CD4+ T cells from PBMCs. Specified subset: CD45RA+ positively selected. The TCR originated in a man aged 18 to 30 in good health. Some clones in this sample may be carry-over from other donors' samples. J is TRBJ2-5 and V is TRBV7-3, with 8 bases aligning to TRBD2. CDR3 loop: CASSFSGIDTQYF. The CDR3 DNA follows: TGTGCCAGCAGCTTTAGCGGGATTGACACCCAGTACTTC.